The 21 T cell receptor beta chains below come from one sample, sequenced in a study of blood T cells in healthy people across ages (dated by TCRdb to 2013 to 2016). Library preparation used 5' RACE. These reads were obtained on an Illumina HiSeq 2500. A second PCR of roughly 6 to 11 cycles was run with a J-beta primer mix and a sample-barcoded 5' primer. The public reads were reprocessed in TCRdb via fastp at Q25 and MiXCR, keeping in-frame beta chains. Every distinct CDR3 protein forms one entry, paired with its most common genes and DNA. For this sample there are 780,000 or so distinct CDR3 sequences; roughly 56% appear just once. Clones ranked in the top ten supply 20% to 30% of the sample. The specimen sequenced was blood. The receptors come from a man between 35 and 55 years old in good health.

This clonotype was counted between two and nine times. The chain carries TRBV29-1 and TRBJ2-3; D not resolved. This CDR3 is 12 amino acids long. Germline assignment: CDR1 SQVTM and CDR2 ANQGSEA. Trimming removed 0 bases from V and 6 bases from J, with 7 bases in between. CDR3 bases: TGCAGCGTTGAAGAAAGCTCCGATACGCAGTATTTT. Protein product: CSVEESSDTQYF.

The rearrangement joins TRBV20-1 to TRBJ1-2; a possible D gene is TRBD1 (6 bases). Looked up from germline, CDR1 is DFQATT and CDR2 is SNEGSKA (reference sequence). The CDR3 extends over 14 amino acids. V dropped 4 bases and J dropped 0 bases, with 12 bases sitting between them. CDR3: CSAIRDTSNYGYTF. CDR3 in DNA: TGCAGTGCTATCCGGGACACCTCTAACTATGGCTACACCTTC.

This clonotype was picked up a small number of times. The V and J genes are TRBV7-2 and TRBJ2-4, with D perhaps matching TRBD1 (6 bases). Germline CDR1 is SGHTA and CDR2 is FQGNSA. The CDR3 loop spans 15 amino acids. V was pared by 3 bases and J by 6 bases, with 15 bases between. The CDR3 nucleotides are TGTGCCAGCAGCTTGACCCGGGACAATGGAAACATTCAGTACTTC. Translated, it gives CASSLTRDNGNIQYF.

The rearrangement uses TRBV29-1 and TRBJ1-2; 11 nucleotides match TRBD1. CDR3 size: 14 residues. The junction had 4 bases not matched to a gene; V was cut back by 4 bases and J by 3 bases. Germline V CDR1 and CDR2: SQVTM, ANQGSEA. The CDR3 region has the DNA TGCAGCGTTGGGAGGACAGGGGGCGACTATGGCTACACCTTC. Protein sequence: CSVGRTGGDYGYTF.

The gene calls are TRBV11-3 and TRBJ2-5; 12 bases map to TRBD1. Judging by the DNA end, TRBJ2-7 fits better; the J call may be wrong. The CDR3 loop spans 15 amino acids. Germline V CDR1 and CDR2: SGHNT, YENEEA. The CDR3: CASSAWDRGLYEQYF. In DNA, the CDR3 is TGTGCCAGCAGCGCCTGGGACAGGGGGCTCTACGAGCAGTACTTC.

This chain links TRBV6-2 or TRBV6-3 with TRBJ2-7, with D hard to call. This CDR3 is 20 amino acids long. Germline loops: CDR1 MNHEY, CDR2 SVGEGT. Trimming cost V 2 bases and J 2 bases, with 28 bases left between them. The CDR3 region is CASSYLSEVSGLRPAYEQYF. The CDR3 DNA sequence: TGTGCCAGCAGTTACCTATCAGAAGTCTCCGGTCTCCGCCCTGCCTACGAGCAGTACTTC.

V and J are TRBV24-1 and TRBJ2-2; D call uncertain. The CDR3 loop spans 18 amino acids. From germline, CDR1 is KGHDR and CDR2 SFDVKD. V lost 5 bases to trimming and J lost 0 bases, with 18 bases between them. CDR3 sequence reads: CATSGIYGSIANTGELFF. The CDR3 bases are TGTGCCACCAGTGGGATCTACGGCAGTATCGCGAACACCGGGGAGCTGTTTTTT.

The V and J genes are TRBV27 and TRBJ2-1; tentative D call: TRBD1 (5 bases). Looked up from germline, CDR1 is MNHEY and CDR2 is SMNVEV (reference sequence). V was pared by 6 bases and J by 3 bases, with 9 bases between. The CDR3 contains 13 residues. DNA for the CDR3: TGTGCCAGCAGACAGGCAAACTACAATGAGCAGTTCTTC. It encodes CASRQANYNEQFF.

This clonotype was observed a few times. The V call is TRBV6-5, the J call TRBJ1-1; tentatively, D is TRBD1 (5 bases). Germline V gene sequence: CDR1 MNHEY, CDR2 SVGAGI. This CDR3 has 11 residues. V was trimmed by 6 bases and J by 11 bases, leaving 13 bases between them. Here the CDR3 reads CASRSQEGAFF. The CDR3 nucleotides read TGTGCCAGCAGGTCACAGGAGGGGGCTTTCTTT.

In its sample, this clonotype was seen a few times. The genes are TRBV2 and TRBJ2-5, with D perhaps TRBD1 (6 bases). The CDR3 is 13 residues long. Germline V gene sequence: CDR1 SNHLY, CDR2 FYNNEI. The V end was cut by 6 bases, the J end by 3 bases, with 11 bases between. The CDR3 DNA reads TGTGCCAGCAGGGCCGGGACAAAAGAGACCCAGTACTTC. It is translated as CASRAGTKETQYF.

V gene TRBV7-2 combines with J gene TRBJ2-7; D not resolved. CDR3 length: 10 residues. Germline V gene data show CDR1 as SGHTA and CDR2 as FQGNSA. The germline V and J ends were trimmed by 5 bases and 3 bases, with 2 bases remaining between them. The CDR3 nucleotides are TGTGCCAGCAGCCACTACGAGCAGTACTTC. Translating gives CASSHYEQYF.

Written as DNA, the CDR3 is TGTGCCAGCAGATCTGGACAACAGAGCTCCTATAATTCACCCCTCCACTTT. It translates to CASRSGQQSSYNSPLHF. The V and J genes are TRBV28 and TRBJ1-6; D perhaps matches TRBD1 (5 bases). Germline CDR1 and CDR2: MDHEN and SYDVKM. The germline V and J ends were trimmed by 6 bases and 0 bases, with 15 bases remaining between them. There are 17 residues in the CDR3.

V and J are TRBV12-5 and TRBJ1-5; D not certain. Trimming shortened V by 7 bases and J by 4 bases, and 20 bases separated the two germline ends. This CDR3 is built from 16 residues. The germline V gene encodes CDR1 LGHNT and CDR2 FRNRAP. Here the CDR3 DNA reads TGTGCTAGTGCTAAACCCCGGCTTGAGAAAAATCAGCCCCAGCATTTT. The encoded protein is CASAKPRLEKNQPQHF.

This chain connects TRBV24-1 to TRBJ2-5, with D uncertain. The CDR3 is made up of 15 amino acids. CDR1 KGHDR and CDR2 SFDVKD come from the germline V gene. With 4 bases removed from V and 5 bases from J, the gap between germline ends came to 16 bases. The CDR3, as DNA: TGTGCCACCAGTGAGAGGTTGCTGGGCGGCGAGACCCAGTACTTC. Translation gives CATSERLLGGETQYF.

This clonotype was seen repeatedly, ten times or more. The V gene is TRBV20-1, the J gene TRBJ2-1; D perhaps matches TRBD2 (6 bases). The CDR3 loop spans 16 amino acids. CDR1 is DFQATT, CDR2 SNEGSKA, per germline (reference sequence). V lost 0 bases, J lost 0 bases, and 12 bases lay in between. In DNA, the CDR3 is TGCAGTGCTAGAGATGTGGGGGGTAGCTCCTACAATGAGCAGTTCTTC. Translating it yields CSARDVGGSSYNEQFF.

This clonotype was detected only a few times. This chain links TRBV2 with TRBJ1-2, with 12 bases matching TRBD1. Germline assignment: CDR1 SNHLY and CDR2 FYNNEI. V gave up 6 bases and J gave up 5 bases; unmatched junction bases: 4. This CDR3 is built from 14 residues. CDR3 protein: CASSGTGGRYGYTF. DNA of the CDR3: TGTGCCAGCAGCGGGACAGGGGGCCGTTATGGCTACACCTTC.

This sequence joins TRBV5-1 and TRBJ1-1; D may be TRBD1 (5 bases). Germline loops: CDR1 SGHRS, CDR2 YFSETQ. Trimming cost V 1 base and J 5 bases, with 18 bases left between them. The CDR3 consists of 16 residues. CDR3 sequence (DNA): TGCGCCAGCAGCTTGTCCGTGGGGGAAGTGAGGACTGAAGCTTTCTTT. It encodes CASSLSVGEVRTEAFF.

The chain joins TRBV7-9 to TRBJ2-5; 7 nucleotides align to TRBD2. V shed 1 base, J shed 10 bases, and the junction held 12 bases outside the gene matches. Germline CDR1 and CDR2: SEHNR and FQNEAQ (reference sequence). There are 15 residues in the CDR3. In nucleotides, the CDR3 is TGTGCCAGCAGCTTAGTAGGACTAGGACGAGGTGGCCAGTACTTC. Amino acid sequence: CASSLVGLGRGGQYF.

The chain is built from TRBV6-5 and TRBJ2-3, with D possibly matching TRBD1 (7 bases). CDR3 size: 17 residues. CDR1 and CDR2 (germline): MNHEY, SVGAGI. V lost 2 bases to trimming and J lost 6 bases, with 21 bases between them. The CDR3, as DNA: TGTGCCAGCAGTTACGCTCTAGGGGGCGGGATAGAGGATACGCAGTATTTT. It translates to CASSYALGGGIEDTQYF.

The chain is built from TRBV9 and TRBJ2-1, with TRBD1 matching 8 bases. Germline V gene lookup returns CDR1 SGDLS and CDR2 YYNGEE. V shed 2 bases, J shed 6 bases, and the junction held 10 bases outside the gene matches. The CDR3 contains 16 residues. As DNA, the CDR3 is TGTGCCAGCAGCGTGGCCCAGGGGGCGCGGGGCAATGAGCAGTTCTTC. It encodes CASSVAQGARGNEQFF.

This clonotype was seen a handful of times. The chain uses TRBV6-5 and TRBJ2-1, with unresolved D. The V end lost 2 bases, the J end lost 10 bases, and 9 bases lay between the germline ends. Germline-derived CDR1 and CDR2 are MNHEY and SVGAGI. There are 12 residues in the CDR3. The CDR3 spells CASSYTMWEQFF. The CDR3 bases are TGTGCCAGCAGTTACACAATGTGGGAGCAGTTCTTC.